This is a list of T cell receptor beta chains from one sample in a study of blood T cells in healthy people across ages. TCRdb ran MiXCR on the 5' RACE reads and lists one entry per CDR3 protein. The table has roughly 800,000 distinct CDR3 sequences, 58% seen once. The sequencing sample was made of blood. Receptors originate from a man aged 25-45 years in good health. Both conserved end residues are trimmed from each CDR3. Size is stated for part of the rows, as once, few or many counts, or as a class when the clone is expanded.

clone size,J gene,CDR3 length,V gene,CDR3 protein
-,TRBJ2-3,13,TRBV4-3,ASSQGREEEDTQY
-,TRBJ2-6,10,TRBV11-2,ATGRGANVLT
-,TRBJ1-5,13,TRBV7-2,ASSPRTGSNQPQH
-,-,13,TRBV5-6,ASIQSWGGSYEQY
-,TRBJ1-1,11,TRBV29-1,SVEGRENTEAF
-,TRBJ2-7,10,TRBV7-9,ASSSYLDEQY
once,TRBJ2-1,15,TRBV11-2,ASSTGLAGLSYNEQF
-,TRBJ1-2,13,TRBV28,ASSFRLMGNYGYT
-,TRBJ1-2,13,TRBV12-3/TRBV12-4,ASRGDRERGYGYT
few,TRBJ2-1,13,TRBV9,ASSLAGTGVGEQF
-,TRBJ2-7,12,TRBV10-2,ASSGLADLYEQY
few,-,11,TRBV20-1,SARADQGETQY
-,TRBJ2-1,12,TRBV5-1,ASSLTSGVNEQF
-,TRBJ1-4,11,TRBV27,ASSIARGEKLF
-,TRBJ2-1,12,TRBV29-1,SVKTSGGPNEQF
-,TRBJ2-3,10,TRBV20-1,SQDFPPDTQY
few,TRBJ2-7,13,TRBV4-3,ASSPAGTGGYEQY
-,-,11,TRBV6-5,ASSYNHGETQY
-,-,12,TRBV4-1,ASSQDVRGYEQY
once,TRBJ2-1,13,TRBV20-1,SAPTGLAFADEQF
-,TRBJ2-3,15,TRBV5-1,ASKVRAAGGITDTQY
-,TRBJ2-1,10,TRBV28,ASSFKGREQF
-,-,7,TRBV24-1,ASHYEQY
-,-,11,TRBV2,ASNSKGPYEQY
few,TRBJ2-1,13,TRBV6-5,ASSSGTSGSWEQF
-,TRBJ2-6,13,TRBV30,AWSVPRTGANVLT
-,TRBJ2-5,9,TRBV7-3,ASSLGAGVY
many,TRBJ2-5,14,TRBV6-1,ASSQLPGLAPPTQY
-,TRBJ2-1,17,TRBV28,ASSLPGTGLIGSYNEQF
few,TRBJ2-5,10,TRBV12-5,ASEGLEETQY
many,TRBJ2-3,13,TRBV21-1,ASASGADNTDTQY
-,TRBJ2-5,12,TRBV5-1,ASSLQGSEETQY
-,TRBJ1-2,11,TRBV12-3/TRBV12-4,ASSLVQSSGYT
-,TRBJ2-2,9,TRBV6-5,ASWNTGELF
-,TRBJ2-5,11,TRBV4-2,ASSQVIVETQY
-,-,12,TRBV4-1,ASSQVQGEYEQY
-,TRBJ2-7,12,TRBV7-9,ASRTSGGTYEQY
few,TRBJ2-1,9,TRBV4-2,ASSQGFEQF
-,TRBJ1-1,16,TRBV6-1,ASSEESGGAFGNTEAF
once,TRBJ2-1,14,TRBV18,ASSPGGLAVGYEQF
-,TRBJ1-5,13,TRBV7-8,ASSGTTGFSQPQH
-,TRBJ2-5,13,TRBV10-2,ASSERRGDWETQY
few,-,16,TRBV14,ASSQVTGGYLSYNEQY
few,TRBJ2-3,10,TRBV6-1,ASSRIADTQY
-,TRBJ2-1,16,TRBV6-1,ASRDDRGAGGFYNEQF
few,TRBJ2-5,13,TRBV12-3/TRBV12-4,ASCPEQGLQETQY
-,TRBJ1-1,11,TRBV29-1,SARMGTNTEAF
-,TRBJ2-3,12,TRBV7-2,ASIRSGTPYTQY
few,TRBJ2-7,13,TRBV20-1,SAQKLAGIFDEQY
-,TRBJ1-2,11,TRBV5-1,ASSVQTNYGYT
few,TRBJ2-2,15,TRBV7-6,ASSSRLRGRATGELF
-,TRBJ2-3,13,TRBV11-2,ASSLTLARTDTQY
-,TRBJ2-5,13,TRBV7-8,ASMTREGNQETQY